This T cell receptor (beta chain) was obtained from a study of metastatic and nonmetastatic thyroid tumors. Trimming took 6 bases from V and 1 from J; bases not matched to a gene: 7. The CDR3 sequence is 15 residues long. Per germline, CDR1 SGHNT and CDR2 YENEEA. With MiXCR, TCRdb reprocessed the PCR reads. The sample contains 9,500 to 15,000 clones, approximately 29% of which appear only once. No treatment of any kind had been given to any patient before thyroid surgery. The receptor was isolated from a female donor with papillary thyroid cancer or a benign thyroid nodule (not recorded which). Some clones in this sample may be carry-over from other donors' samples. The chain has TRBV11-3 and TRBJ1-1; 8 positions match TRBD1. Material for sequencing was tumor tissue. The CDR3 is CASSSTGAKNTEAFF. CDR3 in DNA: TGTGCCAGCAGTTCGACAGGGGCGAAGAACACTGAAGCTTTCTTT.